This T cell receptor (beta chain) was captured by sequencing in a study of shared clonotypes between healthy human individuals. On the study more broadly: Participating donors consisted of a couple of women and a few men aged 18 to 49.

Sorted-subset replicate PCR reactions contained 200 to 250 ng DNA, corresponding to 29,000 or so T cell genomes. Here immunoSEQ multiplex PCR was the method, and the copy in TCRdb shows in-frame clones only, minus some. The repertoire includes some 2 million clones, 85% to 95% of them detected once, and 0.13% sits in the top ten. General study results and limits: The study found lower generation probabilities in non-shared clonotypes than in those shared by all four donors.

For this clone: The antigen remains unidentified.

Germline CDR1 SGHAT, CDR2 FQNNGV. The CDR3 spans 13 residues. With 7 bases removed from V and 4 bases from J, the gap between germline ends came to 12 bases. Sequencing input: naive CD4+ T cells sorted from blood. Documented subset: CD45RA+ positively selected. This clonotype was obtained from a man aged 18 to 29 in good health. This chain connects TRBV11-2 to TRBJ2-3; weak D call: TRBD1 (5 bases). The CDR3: CASNPDRSDTQYF. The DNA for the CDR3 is TGTGCCAGCAACCCCGACAGATCAGATACGCAGTATTTT.